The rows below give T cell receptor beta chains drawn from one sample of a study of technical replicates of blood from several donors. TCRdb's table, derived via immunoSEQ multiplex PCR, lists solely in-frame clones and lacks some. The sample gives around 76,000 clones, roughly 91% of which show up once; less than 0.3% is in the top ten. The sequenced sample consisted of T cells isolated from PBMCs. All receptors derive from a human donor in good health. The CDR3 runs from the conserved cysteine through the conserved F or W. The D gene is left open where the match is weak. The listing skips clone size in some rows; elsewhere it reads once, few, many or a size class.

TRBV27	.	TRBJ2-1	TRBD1	TGTGCCAGCAGTCTTCAACGGACAGGAAAGTTAGCCGCTGAGCAGTTCTTC	CASSLQRTGKLAAEQFF
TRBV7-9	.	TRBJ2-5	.	TGTGCCAGCAGCGGGCCAGGGGATAGGGAGACCCAGTACTTC	CASSGPGDRETQYF
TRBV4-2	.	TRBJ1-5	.	TGTGCCAGCAGCCAAGATAGGGGACAAAATCAGCCCCAGCATTTT	CASSQDRGQNQPQHF
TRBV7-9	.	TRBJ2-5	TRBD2	TGTGCCAGCAGCTTGGGACTAGGGGAGACCCAGTACTTC	CASSLGLGETQYF
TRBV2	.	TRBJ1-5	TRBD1	TGTGCCAGCAGGGACAGGCGCAATCAGCCCCAGCATTTT	CASRDRRNQPQHF
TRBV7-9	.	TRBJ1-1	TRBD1	TGTGCCAGCAATCTTTTACCTCCTCGGACAGGGCGGGACACTGAAGCTTTCTTT	CASNLLPPRTGRDTEAFF
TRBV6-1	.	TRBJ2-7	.	TGTGCCAGCAGAGAGCAAGGGAGCTCCTACGAGCAGTACTTC	CASREQGSSYEQYF
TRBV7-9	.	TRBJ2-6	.	TGTGCCAGCAGCAAGAGGACAGCCTTTACCGGCGTCCTGACTTTC	CASSKRTAFTGVLTF
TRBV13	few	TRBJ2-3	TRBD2	TGTGCCAGCAGCGAGGGACTAGCGGTCACAGATACGCAGTATTTT	CASSEGLAVTDTQYF
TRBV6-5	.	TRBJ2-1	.	TGTGCCAGCAGTTACTCGAGAAACAATGAGCAGTTCTTC	CASSYSRNNEQFF
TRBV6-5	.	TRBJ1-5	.	TGTGCCAGCACCCACGGGGGTCCGGGGGAGCCCCAGCATTTT	CASTHGGPGEPQHF
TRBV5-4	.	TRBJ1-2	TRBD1	TGTGCCAGCAAACAGGGGGGACTATCTTCCGAGTACTATGGCTACACCTTC	CASKQGGLSSEYYGYTF
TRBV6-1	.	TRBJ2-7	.	TGTGCCAGCAAGGGGCGGGGCCCCGGCGAGCAGTACTTC	CASKGRGPGEQYF
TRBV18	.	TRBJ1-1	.	TGTGCCAGCTCACCACGCGTAGAGGCAAAGGATGGAGCTTTCTTT	CASSPRVEAKDGAFF
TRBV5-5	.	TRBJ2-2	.	TGTGCCAGCAGCTTGTCCGGGAACTCTTACACCGGGGAGCTGTTTTTT	CASSLSGNSYTGELFF
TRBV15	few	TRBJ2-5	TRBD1	TGTGCCACCAGCAGAGGGGCAGACAGGGGAGAAGAGACCCAGTACTTC	CATSRGADRGEETQYF
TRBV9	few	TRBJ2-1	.	TGTGCCAGCAGCGTAGGCGGTCTTAATGAGCAGTTCTTC	CASSVGGLNEQFF
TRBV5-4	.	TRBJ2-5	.	TGTGCCAGCAGCTTGGCGAGGGCAGGGAGGCAAGAGACCCAGTACTTC	CASSLARAGRQETQYF
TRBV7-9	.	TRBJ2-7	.	TGTGCCAGCAGCCCCGCGGCAGCCGTTCCCCTCGAGCAGTACTTC	CASSPAAAVPLEQYF
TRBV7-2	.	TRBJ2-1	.	TGTGCCAGCAGCTTACTATCATCCAATGAGCAGTTCTTC	CASSLLSSNEQFF
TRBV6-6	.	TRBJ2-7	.	TGTGCCAGCAGCCACCTAGGAAAGGTCAACGAGCAGTACTTC	CASSHLGKVNEQYF
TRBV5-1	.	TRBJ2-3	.	TGCGCCAGCAGCTTGGGGACAATTAATCTGGATACGCAGTATTTT	CASSLGTINLDTQYF
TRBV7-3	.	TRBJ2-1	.	TGTGCCAGCAGCTTAACGTACGGGGATGAGCAGTTCTTC	CASSLTYGDEQFF
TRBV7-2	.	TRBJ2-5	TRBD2	TGTGCCAGCAGCTTAGTCTTAGGTTTCGGGGGGCAAGAGACCCAGTACTTC	CASSLVLGFGGQETQYF
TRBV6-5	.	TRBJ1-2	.	TGTGCCAGCAGTTATTTCACAGGGAACGGCTACACCTTC	CASSYFTGNGYTF
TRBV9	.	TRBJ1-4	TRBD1	TGTGCCAGCAGCGGACAGGGTTATGAAAAACTGTTTTTT	CASSGQGYEKLFF
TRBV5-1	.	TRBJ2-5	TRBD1	TGCGCCAGCAGGTCACAGGGGGCAGGTGGAGAGACCCAGTACTTC	CASRSQGAGGETQYF
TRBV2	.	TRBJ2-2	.	TGTGCCAGCAACGGCGGGGAAAACACCGGGGAGCTGTTTTTT	CASNGGENTGELFF
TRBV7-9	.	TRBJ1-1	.	TGTGCCAGCAGCCTAATCCCGACTGAAGCTTTCTTT	CASSLIPTEAFF
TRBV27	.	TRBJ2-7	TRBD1	TGTGCCAGCAGTCCCCCCGGGACAGGGGTCTACGAGCAGTACTTC	CASSPPGTGVYEQYF
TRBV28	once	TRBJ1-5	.	TGTGCCAGCGAAACAGGGCTTCAGCCCCAGCATTTT	CASETGLQPQHF
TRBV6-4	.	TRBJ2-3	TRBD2	TGTGCCAGCAGTGGGGGGGGTACGCAGTATTTT	CASSGGGTQYF
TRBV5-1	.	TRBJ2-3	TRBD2	TGCGCCAGCAGCTTGGCGGGGCTAGCGGGAACAGATACGCAGTATTTT	CASSLAGLAGTDTQYF
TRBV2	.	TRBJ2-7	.	TGTGCCAGCGTGAAGGCGGGGACGGCACCCTACGAGCAGTACTTC	CASVKAGTAPYEQYF
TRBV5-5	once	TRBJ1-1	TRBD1	TGTGCCAGCAGCCTTGGACAGGGGCCCACTGAAGCTTTCTTT	CASSLGQGPTEAFF
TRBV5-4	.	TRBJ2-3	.	TGTGCCAGCAGCTTGGCCGAGCCCCCTGATACGCAGTATTTT	CASSLAEPPDTQYF
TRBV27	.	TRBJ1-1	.	TGTGCCAGCAGTTTAACGACTCAAACTGAAGCTTTCTTT	CASSLTTQTEAFF
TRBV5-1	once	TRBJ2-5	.	TGCGCCAGCAGCTTAGGGGGAACAGAGACCCAGTACTTC	CASSLGGTETQYF
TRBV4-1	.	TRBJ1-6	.	TGCGCCAGCAGCCAGGACGAGGGAAAGAATTCACCCCTCCACTTT	CASSQDEGKNSPLHF
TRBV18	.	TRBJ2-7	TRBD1	TGTGCCAGCTCACCCCTCCCGGGACAGGGAAGGAGCTCCTACGAGCAGTACTTC	CASSPLPGQGRSSYEQYF
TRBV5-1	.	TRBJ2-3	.	TGCGCCAGCAGCTTGGGACAGGCCACAGATACGCAGTATTTT	CASSLGQATDTQYF
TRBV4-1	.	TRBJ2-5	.	TGCGCCAGCAGCCCTCAGATGCAAGAGACCCAGTACTTC	CASSPQMQETQYF
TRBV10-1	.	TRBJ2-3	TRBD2	TGCGCCAGCAGTGATCAGCGGGGAATCAGCACAGATACGCAGTATTTT	CASSDQRGISTDTQYF
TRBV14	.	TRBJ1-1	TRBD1	TGTGCCAGACAGGGGGACACTGAAGCTTTCTTT	CARQGDTEAFF
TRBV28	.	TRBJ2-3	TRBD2	TGTGCCAGCAGTTCCCCCTCGGTCGTAGCGGGAGGCACAGATACGCAGTATTTT	CASSSPSVVAGGTDTQYF
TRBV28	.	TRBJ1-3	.	TGTGCCAGCAGTTTCTTCTCTGGAAACACCATATATTTT	CASSFFSGNTIYF
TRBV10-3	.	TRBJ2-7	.	TGTGCCATCAGGGAGACTAGTTACTACGAGCAGTACTTC	CAIRETSYYEQYF
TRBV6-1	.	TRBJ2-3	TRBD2	TGTGCCAGCAGGAGGCGGGGGGGGCAAGATACGCAGTATTTT	CASRRRGGQDTQYF
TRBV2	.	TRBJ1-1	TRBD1	TGTGCCAGCAGCAGAGGGACAGGGCCATACACTGAAGCTTTCTTT	CASSRGTGPYTEAFF
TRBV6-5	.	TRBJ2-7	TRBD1	TGTGCCAGCATAAGTTATGGGGGACAGACCTACGAGCAGTACTTC	CASISYGGQTYEQYF
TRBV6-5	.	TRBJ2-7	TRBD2	TGTGCCAGCAGACCCGGGACTAGTTACGAGCAGTACTTC	CASRPGTSYEQYF